What follows are 32 T cell receptor beta chains derived from one specimen sequenced in a study of T cell responses to AZD1222 COVID-19 vaccine. Sequencing was performed with immunoSEQ multiplex PCR; in TCRdb, only in-frame clones are kept and a portion is missing. The profile shows about 180,000 clones, approximately 90% of them singletons. The sample consisted of peripheral blood, taken on day 0 of AZD1222 vaccination. The receptors were sampled from an adult in good health.

The CDR3 nucleotides are TGTGCCAGCAGCCCTCCGGGACAGTCCTACGAGCAGTACTTC. Protein product: CASSPPGQSYEQYF. The chain joins TRBV11-3 to TRBJ2-7; 7 positions agree with TRBD1. This CDR3 is built from 14 residues. Germline V lookup: CDR1 SGHNT, CDR2 YENEEA. V dropped 5 bases and J dropped 1; count of bases not matched to a gene: 5. The full variable domain, its missing parts supplied by reference TRBV11-3 and TRBJ2-7, is EAGVVQSPRYKIIEKKQPVAFWCNPISGHNTLYWYLQNLGQGPELLIRYENEEAVDDSQLPKDRFSAERLKGVDSTLKIQPAELGDSAVYLCASSPPGQSYEQYFGPGTRLTVT.

The rearrangement links TRBV2 to TRBJ1-2; D uncertain. V was shortened by 6 bases and J by 10 bases, with 15 bases between the two germline ends. Per the germline V gene, CDR1 is SNHLY and CDR2 is FYNNEI. The CDR3 has 12 amino acids. The CDR3 spells CASRPDKGDYTF. The DNA of the CDR3 is TGTGCCAGCAGGCCCGACAAGGGTGACTACACCTTC.

This rearrangement joins TRBV2 to TRBJ2-3, with no clear D. V lost 6 bases, J lost 0 bases, and 16 bases lay in between. The CDR3 length is 16 residues. Germline V gene data show CDR1 as SNHLY and CDR2 as FYNNEI. CDR3 nucleotide sequence: TGTGCCAGCAGCCCCCCGGGCATCAAAAGCACAGATACGCAGTATTTT. This gives the protein CASSPPGIKSTDTQYF.

This sequence joins TRBV11-2 and TRBJ2-7, with D possibly TRBD1 on 6 matching bases. V gave up 7 bases and J gave up 4 bases, with 17 bases separating them. Germline-derived CDR1 and CDR2 are SGHAT and FQNNGV. The CDR3 has 14 amino acids. CDR3 amino acids: CASIPGVVRYEQYF. The CDR3 DNA reads as TGTGCCAGCATCCCAGGGGTGGTTCGATACGAGCAGTACTTC.

V and J are TRBV4-1 and TRBJ1-1; D unclear. The CDR3 totals 14 residues. Germline V gene sequence: CDR1 MGHRA, CDR2 YSYEKL. V lost 3 bases and J 4 bases, leaving 12 bases between the germline ends. The CDR3 here is CASSHGRERTEAFF. CDR3 DNA: TGCGCCAGCAGCCACGGACGGGAACGCACTGAAGCTTTCTTT.

This chain's CDR3 is CASSFQGFGLPLHF. The CDR3 DNA reads as TGTGCCAGCAGCTTCCAAGGGTTTGGTTTACCCCTCCACTTT. The chain couples TRBV7-2 to TRBJ1-6, with D hard to call. V dropped 3 bases and J dropped 12 bases, with 15 bases sitting between them. The germline CDR1 and CDR2 sequences are SGHTA and FQGNSA. CDR3 size: 14 residues.

The rearrangement uses TRBV19 and TRBJ1-5, with TRBD1 identical over 12 bases. Trimming at V came to 5 bases and at J to 7 bases, leaving 6 bases not matched to a gene. This CDR3 region has 15 residues. Germline V gene data show CDR1 as LNHDA and CDR2 as SQIVND (reference sequence). The CDR3 DNA follows: TGTGCCAGTAGTCCAGGGACAGGGGGCCCACAGCCCCAGCATTTT. Translated, it gives CASSPGTGGPQPQHF.

This clone was picked up one time. V and J are TRBV5-6 and TRBJ1-1; D is unclear. The CDR3 consists of 11 residues. From germline, CDR1 is SGHDT and CDR2 YYEEEE. V lost 3 bases, J lost 7 bases, and 7 bases lay in between. CDR3 sequence (DNA): TGTGCCAGCAGCTCTGGGGTTGAAGCTTTCTTT. Translation gives CASSSGVEAFF.

The chain recombines TRBV7-3 with TRBJ2-2; D may be TRBD1 or TRBD2 (5 bases each). The CDR3 totals 16 residues. Germline values: CDR1 SGHTA, CDR2 FQGTGA. Trimming stripped 5 bases from V and 4 bases from J, with 17 bases between. CDR3 coding DNA: TGTGCCAGCAGCGCAAACCCAGTCGGGACCACCGGGGAGCTGTTTTTT. Residues: CASSANPVGTTGELFF.

This clone was counted only a few times. The chain has TRBV19 and TRBJ2-1, with D perhaps matching TRBD1 (5 bases). CDR1 and CDR2 from the germline V gene are LNHDA and SQIVND (reference sequence). The CDR3 loop spans 13 amino acids. Deletions cut 7 bases from V and 6 bases from J, with 13 bases between. CDR3 sequence (DNA): TGTGCCAGTAAGCAGGGTCCAGTCAATGAGCAGTTCTTC. It yields the protein CASKQGPVNEQFF.

The J gene is TRBJ1-1, the V gene TRBV7-9; D is undetermined. The CDR3 is made up of 13 amino acids. Trimming took 8 bases from V and 0 from J, leaving 10 bases between them. Germline CDR1 SEHNR, CDR2 FQNEAQ (reference sequence). Written as DNA, the CDR3 is TGTGCCAGCTGGGAGCTCCTGAACACTGAAGCTTTCTTT. It encodes CASWELLNTEAFF.

The gene calls are TRBV2 and TRBJ1-2; D call uncertain. Trimming pared 3 bases from V and 4 bases from J, leaving 12 bases between. The germline V gene encodes CDR1 SNHLY and CDR2 FYNNEI. CDR3 length: 14 residues. For the CDR3, the DNA is TGTGCCAGCAGTGATGGGCAGACCATCTATGGCTACACCTTC. It is translated as CASSDGQTIYGYTF. Full variable domain (rest looked up from reference TRBV2 and TRBJ1-2): EPEVTQTPSHQVTQMGQEVILRCVPISNHLYFYWYRQILGQKVEFLVSFYNNEISEKSEIFDDQFSVERPDGSNFTLKIRSTKLEDSAMYFCASSDGQTIYGYTFGSGTRLTVV.

The chain combines TRBV5-1 with TRBJ1-2; 7 nucleotides line up with TRBD1. The V gene end was trimmed by 4 bases and the J gene end by 4 bases; junction bases not matched to a gene: 4. From germline, CDR1 is SGHRS and CDR2 YFSETQ. The CDR3 is made up of 13 amino acids. Here the CDR3 DNA reads TGCGCCAGCAGCCAAACAGGGGTCTATGGCTACACCTTC. Its protein is CASSQTGVYGYTF. The whole variable domain, remainder taken from reference TRBV5-1 and TRBJ1-2, is KAGVTQTPRYLIKTRGQQVTLSCSPISGHRSVSWYQQTPGQGLQFLFEYFSETQRNKGNFPGRFSGRQFSNSRSEMNVSTLELGDSALYLCASSQTGVYGYTFGSGTRLTVV.

This clone was counted once. The V gene is TRBV5-4, the J gene TRBJ2-3; D is unclear. CDR1 and CDR2 (germline): SGHNT, YYREEE (reference sequence). Between the trimmed V and J ends, which lost 7 bases and 6 bases, there was a span of 15 bases. The CDR3 has 13 amino acids. This CDR3 is CASRPRNGDTQYF. CDR3 DNA: TGTGCCAGCCGGCCGCGAAACGGCGATACGCAGTATTTT. The complete variable domain, with remaining parts taken from reference TRBV5-4 and TRBJ2-3, reads ETGVTQSPTHLIKTRGQQVTLRCSSQSGHNTVSWYQQALGQGPQFIFQYYREEENGRGNFPPRFSGLQFPNYSSELNVNALELDDSALYLCASRPRNGDTQYFGPGTRLTVL.

CDR3 coding DNA: TGTGCCAGCGGTCAAGTCCCCCAGGGACGCCGCTACGAGCAGTACTTC. Translation: CASGQVPQGRRYEQYF. The J gene is TRBJ2-7, the V gene TRBV28, with D perhaps assigned TRBD1 or TRBD2 (5 bases each). Germline CDR1 reads MDHEN; CDR2 reads SYDVKM. The CDR3 runs 16 residues. Between the trimmed V and J ends, which lost 8 bases and 3 bases, there was a span of 23 bases.

This sequence joins TRBV28 and TRBJ1-1; D possibly corresponds to TRBD1 (6 bases). The V gene's germline CDR1 is MDHEN and CDR2 SYDVKM. This CDR3 is built from 12 residues. V was clipped by 6 bases and J by 4 bases, with 9 bases between them. CDR3 coding DNA: TGTGCCAGCAGACAGGGCGGCACTGAAGCTTTCTTT. It translates to CASRQGGTEAFF.

This chain uses TRBV5-1 with TRBJ2-3; no clear D. The CDR3 runs 11 residues. Germline CDR1 and CDR2: SGHRS and YFSETQ. V lost 5 bases and J 6 bases, leaving 7 bases between the germline ends. CDR3 bases: TGCGCCAGCAGTATTGAGGATACGCAGTATTTT. This translates into CASSIEDTQYF.

The chain joins TRBV6-6 to TRBJ1-2, with TRBD1 identical over 8 bases. Germline lookup yields CDR1 MNHNY and CDR2 SVGAGI (reference sequence). J lost 0 bases, V lost 4 bases, and 7 bases had no gene match. This CDR3 region has 16 residues. CDR3 residues: CASSWGTGDTNYGYTF. The CDR3, as DNA: TGTGCCAGCAGTTGGGGGACAGGTGACACTAACTATGGCTACACCTTC.

The chain employs TRBV18 and TRBJ1-4; maybe TRBD1 (5 bases). The CDR3 extends over 14 amino acids. Trimming cost V 3 bases and J 5 bases, with 10 bases left between them. From germline, CDR1 is KGHSH and CDR2 LQKENI. The CDR3 loop reads CASSPQGWNEKLFF. CDR3 in DNA: TGTGCCAGCTCACCGCAGGGATGGAATGAAAAACTGTTTTTT.

The chain joins TRBV9 to TRBJ1-6, with 7 bases that match TRBD1. CDR3 size: 16 residues. Looked up from germline, CDR1 is SGDLS and CDR2 is YYNGEE. V was clipped by 0 bases and J by 4 bases; unmatched bases: 4. This chain's CDR3 is CASSVDAGQYNSPLHF. The CDR3 DNA reads as TGTGCCAGCAGCGTAGATGCGGGACAGTATAATTCACCCCTCCACTTT.

The chain employs TRBV3-1 (or the pseudogene TRBV3-2) and TRBJ1-1, with D perhaps matching TRBD1 (5 bases). Germline CDR1 reads LGHDT; CDR2 reads YNNKEL (reference sequence). Trimming took off 6 bases at V and 1 base at J, with 6 bases between the two ends. The CDR3 spans 12 residues. The CDR3 spells CASSDRNTEAFF. The CDR3 nucleotides read TGTGCCAGCAGTGACAGGAACACTGAAGCTTTCTTT.

The chain recombines TRBV28 with TRBJ1-5; 12 bases map to TRBD1. CDR1 MDHEN and CDR2 SYDVKM come from the germline V gene. The CDR3 is 20 residues long. The trim removed 5 bases at V and 1 base at J, leaving 15 bases unmatched. The CDR3 DNA is TGTGCCAGCAGTCTCCCAGCGGGACAGGGGGCGAATTGGAGCAATCAGCCCCAGCATTTT. Translating it yields CASSLPAGQGANWSNQPQHF.

To note about this clone: The same CDR3 also results from other DNA sequences found in this sample. The CDR3 nucleotides are TGTGCCAGCAGCGTAGGAGTCTCGACAGATACGCAGTATTTT. As protein: CASSVGVSTDTQYF. The chain has TRBV9 and TRBJ2-3; no clear D gene. The germline CDR1 and CDR2 sequences are SGDLS and YYNGEE. This CDR3 contains 14 residues. Trimming left V 0 bases short and J 3 bases short, with 8 bases between. The whole variable domain, filled in from reference TRBV9 and TRBJ2-3, reads DSGVTQTPKHLITATGQRVTLRCSPRSGDLSVYWYQQSLDQGLQFLIQYYNGEERAKGNILERFSAQQFPDLHSELNLSSLELGDSALYFCASSVGVSTDTQYFGPGTRLTVL.

The rearrangement joins TRBV25-1 to TRBJ2-3, with 8 bases that match TRBD2. Germline CDR1 and CDR2: MGHDK and SYGVNS. With 7 bases clipped from V and 5 bases from J, the junction kept 5 bases outside the gene matches. The CDR3 length is 13 residues. DNA for the CDR3: TGTGCCAGCACCAGCGGGGGTGGAGATACGCAGTATTTT. Its protein product is CASTSGGGDTQYF.

A remark on this clone: This sample also contains other DNA sequences that code for the same CDR3. This chain links TRBV7-2 with TRBJ2-1; D is perhaps TRBD2 (5 bases). V was shortened by 5 bases and J by 6 bases, with 8 bases between the two germline ends. The germline V gene encodes CDR1 SGHTA and CDR2 FQGNSA. The CDR3 has 12 amino acids. The CDR3 sequence: CASSRLANEQFF. The CDR3 bases are TGTGCCAGCAGCCGGCTAGCCAATGAGCAGTTCTTC.

The chain employs TRBV18 and TRBJ2-1; a possible D gene is TRBD2 (5 bases). From germline, CDR1 is KGHSH and CDR2 LQKENI. Trimming took 1 base from V and 0 from J, leaving 7 bases between them. The CDR3 has 15 amino acids. This chain's CDR3 is CASSPLSGSYNEQFF. CDR3 coding DNA: TGTGCCAGCTCACCACTGAGCGGCTCCTACAATGAGCAGTTCTTC.

This chain connects TRBV6-2 or TRBV6-3 to TRBJ2-6; D ambiguous. Trimming left V 2 bases short and J 0 bases short, with 8 bases between. Germline values: CDR1 MNHEY, CDR2 SVGEGT. The CDR3 sequence is 16 residues long. The CDR3 nucleotides read TGTGCCAGCAGTTACCTGTTAAGCTCTGGGGCCAACGTCCTGACTTTC. It is translated as CASSYLLSSGANVLTF.

The chain carries TRBV5-6 and TRBJ2-3, with D perhaps TRBD1 (7 bases). Germline V lookup: CDR1 SGHDT, CDR2 YYEEEE. CDR3 length: 14 amino acids. The V end was cut by 4 bases, the J end by 3 bases, with 12 bases between. CDR3 region: CASSLTGRTDTQYF. The CDR3 coding sequence is TGTGCCAGCAGCCTGACAGGGAGGACAGATACGCAGTATTTT.

The chain combines TRBV7-3 with TRBJ2-3; 7 nucleotides match TRBD1. The CDR3 covers 15 residues. Germline loops: CDR1 SGHTA, CDR2 FQGTGA. The trim removed 3 bases at V and 3 bases at J, leaving 6 bases unmatched. This chain's CDR3 is CASSLRQGITDTQYF. CDR3 DNA: TGTGCCAGCAGCTTGAGACAGGGTATTACAGATACGCAGTATTTT.

The rearrangement links TRBV4-1 to TRBJ2-7; 7 nucleotides align to TRBD2. The CDR3 is 13 residues long. Germline-derived CDR1 and CDR2 are MGHRA and YSYEKL. The ends lost 3 bases at V and 2 bases at J; junction bases unmatched: 1. The CDR3 is CASSQAGAYEQYF. The DNA for the CDR3 is TGCGCCAGCAGCCAGGCGGGAGCCTACGAGCAGTACTTC.

This chain joins TRBV28 and TRBJ1-5; the D is unclear. The V gene's germline CDR1 is MDHEN and CDR2 SYDVKM. The CDR3 is 13 amino acids. V dropped 5 bases and J dropped 5 bases, with 10 bases sitting between them. The DNA of the CDR3 is TGTGCCAGCAGTACCCGTAGGGATCAGCCCCAGCATTTT. It is translated as CASSTRRDQPQHF.

The V and J genes are TRBV30 and TRBJ2-7, with 9 nucleotides matching TRBD1. The germline V gene encodes CDR1 GTSNPN and CDR2 SVGIG (reference sequence). V trimming: 5 bases; J trimming: 3 bases; junction bases outside the gene matches: 11. This CDR3 is 15 amino acids long. In nucleotides, the CDR3 is TGTGCCTGGGTAAACCCGGGACAGGGAGTCTACGAGCAGTACTTC. As protein: CAWVNPGQGVYEQYF.